This T cell receptor beta chain stems from a study of CD8+CD57+ T cells in acquired aplastic anemia (dated by TCRdb to the late 2010s). Study-level background: On average, sorted CD4+ and CD8+ cells yielded around 3.1 ug of extracted DNA, with a range of roughly 0.18 to 30 ug. Healthy donor samples averaged about 9.8 million reads for CD4+ and roughly 11 million for CD8+ cells. General study outcomes and caveats: Although under 35 CD8+ CDR3 sequences were shared by patients and controls, these sequences appeared highly expressed in patients and within the immunodominant clones of patients. CD8+ Simpson's diversity did not differ significantly between patients and healthy controls (P=0.060).

Comments on this clonotype: The target of this receptor is not known. Base quality data are lacking; no much larger clone is found one base away.

Genomic DNA was used as template for profiling of TCR beta VDJ combinations and CDR3 sequences. An Illumina HiSeq 2000 was used for TCR repertoire sequencing. Regarding the original processing steps: Repertoires were assessed using TRBV/TRBJ rearrangement plots, CDR3 size and DJ length profiles, and Simpson's diversity index. The most abundant DNA sequence in the deep sequencing data was taken as the immunodominant clone. CDR3 amino acid sequences were checked for sharing across subjects and were also compared against the VDJdb database and published repertoires. In-frame beta chains were kept once TCRdb had trimmed the public reads at Q25 with fastp and called clones with MiXCR. Rows with a matching CDR3 protein are joined into one entry that keeps the most common DNA and genes. Clone size and V and J calls follow TCRdb, not the original study. This sample holds some 410,000 distinct CDR3 sequences; about two thirds were observed only once. The top ten constitute approximately 3.9% of the sample.

In the study, sorted CD4+ and CD8+ blood T cells from patients with severe aplastic anemia and from healthy subjects underwent deep sequencing of TCR repertoires. Ficoll-Paque density gradient centrifugation was used to isolate peripheral blood mononuclear cells. CD4+ and CD8+ T cells were sorted by FACS or magnetic beads before DNA extraction. The germline V gene (reference sequence) provides CDR1 DFQATT and CDR2 SNEGSKA. Trimming at the junction amounts to 2 bases on V and 8 bases on J, and the germline ends lie 15 bases apart. The CDR3 sequence holds 13 residues, the cysteine and phenylalanine included. The kept DNA is CDR3 alone, 39 bases in frame from the first base.

The receptor was derived from a human donor in good health, serving as a control. The chain is made from TRBV20-1 and TRBJ1-1; a weak D assignment points to TRBD1 (6 bases agree). Material: sorted CD4+, CD8+, or CD8+CD57+ T cells (not recorded which) from PBMCs. The sequence in DNA is TGCAGTGCTAGACTAGCGGGGGGCAGAGAAGCTTTCTTT. It codes for CSARLAGGREAFF.